A single sample gave rise to the 8 T cell receptor beta chains below, sequenced in a study of healthy donors' naive CD4 and CD8 T cells. TCR libraries were built from around 0.45 ug of total RNA by linear amplification. TCRdb reprocessed the reads with MiXCR, giving one entry per CDR3 protein. Here the sample spans around 180,000 distinct CDR3 sequences, around 80% being singletons. Specimen: naive CD4+ and CD8+ T cells sorted from blood, pooled from several donors. Source of these receptors: a pool of human donors in good health; the sample pools cells from several healthy donors.

V gene TRBV27 combines with J gene TRBJ2-7; the D is unclear. This CDR3 region has 14 residues. CDR1 is MNHEY, CDR2 SMNVEV, per germline (reference sequence). V was trimmed by 6 bases and J by 1 base, leaving 13 bases between them. The CDR3 loop reads CASSLLPRSYEQYF. CDR3 coding DNA: TGTGCCAGCAGCCTCCTTCCTAGATCCTACGAGCAGTACTTC.

This sequence joins TRBV29-1 and TRBJ2-3, with D perhaps given as TRBD1 or TRBD2 (5 bases each). Trimming left V 2 bases short and J 0 bases short, with 12 bases between. The CDR3 spans 15 residues. Looked up from germline, CDR1 is SQVTM and CDR2 is ANQGSEA. The CDR3 reads CSVEHGWGSTDTQYF. CDR3 coding DNA: TGCAGCGTTGAACATGGGTGGGGGAGCACAGATACGCAGTATTTT.

This clonotype was seen only once. V usage is TRBV6-5 and J usage is TRBJ2-3; the D call may be TRBD1 or TRBD2 (5 bases each). The CDR3 spans 15 residues. The germline gives CDR1 MNHEY, CDR2 SVGAGI. V lost 5 bases to trimming and J lost 6 bases, with 18 bases between them. Here the CDR3 DNA reads TGTGCCAGCAGTGAACTCCTGGGGGTTTTGGATACGCAGTATTTT. Its protein product is CASSELLGVLDTQYF.

This clonotype has a single count. The chain recombines TRBV11-2 with TRBJ2-7; 10 nucleotides agree with TRBD2. V was clipped by 5 bases and J by 4 bases; unmatched bases: 5. Germline loops: CDR1 SGHAT, CDR2 FQNNGV. The CDR3 covers 14 residues. The CDR3: CASSVAGGRYEQYF. The CDR3 DNA is TGTGCCAGCAGCGTAGCGGGAGGTCGGTACGAGCAGTACTTC. Using reference TRBV11-2 and TRBJ2-7 for the parts outside the CDR3, the full variable domain is EAGVAQSPRYKIIEKRQSVAFWCNPISGHATLYWYQQILGQGPKLLIQFQNNGVVDDSQLPKDRFSAERLKGVDSTLKIQPAKLEDSAVYLCASSVAGGRYEQYFGPGTRLTVT.

CDR3 nucleotide sequence: TGTGCCAGCAGCTGGTTAGCGGGAGCTGGTAATGAGCAGTTCTTC. Translated: CASSWLAGAGNEQFF. The gene calls are TRBV11-3 and TRBJ2-1; TRBD2 matches 9 bases. CDR3 size: 15 residues. Germline CDR1 and CDR2: SGHNT and YENEEA. Losses at the gene ends were 4 bases for V and 7 bases for J; bases not matched to a gene: 8.

DNA for the CDR3: TGTGCCAGCAGTTCTTGGACAGGGGCCGTCGGCTACGAGCAGTACTTC. This sequence encodes CASSSWTGAVGYEQYF. This rearrangement joins TRBV27 to TRBJ2-7; 9 bases are shared with TRBD1. V gave up 4 bases and J gave up 3 bases; unmatched junction bases: 10. This CDR3 has 16 amino acids. CDR1 is MNHEY, CDR2 SMNVEV, per germline (reference sequence).

The V gene is TRBV6-6, the J gene TRBJ1-3; TRBD1 aligns across 7 bases. The CDR3 sequence is 17 residues long. Germline CDR1 is MNHNY and CDR2 is SVGAGI (reference sequence). V lost 7 bases to trimming and J lost 4 bases; unmatched junction nucleotides: 16. The CDR3 DNA reads TGTGCCAGCAAGGGACAGAACCCGGGAATTGCAGGAAACACCATATATTTT. Encoded protein: CASKGQNPGIAGNTIYF.

CDR3 nucleotide sequence: TGTGCCAGCAGCCAGATCACAGATACGCAGTATTTT. It codes for CASSQITDTQYF. The chain has TRBV6-6 and TRBJ2-3; D call uncertain. From germline, CDR1 is MNHNY and CDR2 SVGAGI (reference sequence). V lost 6 bases, J lost 2 bases, and 6 bases lay in between. The CDR3 spans 12 residues.